These 11 T cell receptor beta chains came from one sample sequenced in a study of T cells in Graves' hyperthyroidism and ophthalmopathy. RNA transcripts served as the template for amplifying TCR beta CDR3 regions. Initially, a first-round RT-PCR of the TCR CDR3 employed the HTBI primer set. MiXCR, run by TCRdb on the multiplex PCR reads, gives a single entry per CDR3 protein. The table has about 560,000 distinct CDR3 sequences, over 15% seen once. Sequenced input: blood. The receptors here all came from a woman aged 18-29 years with Graves' hyperthyroidism.

The rearrangement links TRBV27 to TRBJ2-3; D may be TRBD2 (7 bases). The CDR3 totals 14 residues. V lost 4 bases to trimming and J lost 5 bases, with 13 bases between them. Germline V gives CDR1 MNHEY, CDR2 SMNVEV (reference sequence). In DNA, the CDR3 is TGTGCCAGCAGTTCGCGGGGGCCTGGAGATACGCAGTATTTT. Amino acids: CASSSRGPGDTQYF.

Ten or more counts support this clonotype. The V call is TRBV7-9, the J call TRBJ2-3, with 11 positions matching TRBD2. Germline V gene data show CDR1 as SEHNR and CDR2 as FQNEAQ (reference sequence). CDR3 size: 16 residues. V lost 2 bases and J lost 4; bases outside the gene matches: 5. CDR3 DNA: TGTGCCAGCAGCTTAATAGCTAGCGGGAGGCCAGATACGCAGTATTTT. Its translation is CASSLIASGRPDTQYF.

Many counts were recorded for this clonotype. This chain links TRBV12-3 or TRBV12-4 with TRBJ1-5; 9 bases agree with TRBD1. V was pared by 6 bases and J by 8 bases, with 5 bases of the junction left unmatched. This CDR3 has 13 residues. The CDR3 loop is CASRPGTGKPQHF. The DNA for the CDR3 is TGTGCCAGCAGACCGGGGACAGGGAAGCCCCAGCATTTT.

The table lists this clonotype with a few counts. This chain joins TRBV9 and TRBJ2-1, with 7 bases identical to TRBD2. Germline lookup yields CDR1 SGDLS and CDR2 YYNGEE. There are 16 residues in the CDR3. With 0 bases clipped from V and 9 bases from J, the junction kept 12 bases outside the gene matches. Here the CDR3 reads CASSVGGGEVWSEQFF. The CDR3 DNA is TGTGCCAGCAGCGTAGGTGGGGGGGAGGTCTGGAGTGAGCAGTTCTTC.

The table lists this clonotype with many counts. This rearrangement joins TRBV11-2 to TRBJ1-1; TRBD1 matches at 7 bases. CDR1 SGHAT and CDR2 FQNNGV come from the germline V gene. The V segment lost 0 bases and the J segment 8 bases; nucleotides outside the gene matches: 6. CDR3 length: 14 residues. The chain's CDR3 is CASSLDLGTEEAFF. The CDR3 DNA reads as TGTGCCAGCAGCTTAGATTTGGGGACAGAAGAAGCTTTCTTT.

This clonotype was picked up a small number of times. The chain links TRBV15 to TRBJ2-7; 8 bases line up with TRBD1. The CDR3 has 13 residues. Germline trimming cut 3 bases from V and 6 bases from J; bases unmatched to any gene: 4. CDR1 is LNHNV, CDR2 YYDKDF, per germline (reference sequence). The CDR3 coding sequence is TGTGCCACCAGCAGCAACAGGGGGAGCGAGCAGTACTTC. Its protein product is CATSSNRGSEQYF.

This clonotype has ten or more counts. V usage is TRBV7-2 and J usage is TRBJ2-1; TRBD2 matches at 12 bases. V was pared by 5 bases and J by 4 bases, with 12 bases of the junction left unmatched. The CDR3 spans 18 residues. Germline CDR1 reads SGHTA; CDR2 reads FQGNSA. This CDR3 is CASSPTTSGGSQYNEQFF. The CDR3, as DNA: TGTGCCAGCAGCCCGACAACTAGCGGGGGGTCACAATACAATGAGCAGTTCTTC.

This sequence joins TRBV10-1 and TRBJ1-4; D uncertain. Germline V CDR1 and CDR2: WNHNN, SYGVQD (reference sequence). The CDR3 is 13 amino acids. V shed 4 bases and J shed 6 bases, with 9 bases lying between them. In nucleotides, the CDR3 is TGCGCCAGCAGTGTGAGGAGTGATGAAAAACTGTTTTTT. Translation: CASSVRSDEKLFF.

This clonotype showed up many times. The chain is built from TRBV12-3 or TRBV12-4 and TRBJ1-6; D not certain. Trimming left V 1 base short and J 0 bases short, with 10 bases between. The CDR3 runs to 17 residues. CDR3 sequence reads: CASSLESGSSYNSPLHF. CDR3 nucleotides: TGTGCCAGCAGTTTAGAGAGTGGGAGCTCCTATAATTCACCCCTCCACTTT.

This clonotype was seen repeatedly, ten times or more. The gene calls are TRBV20-1 and TRBJ2-3; a possible D gene is TRBD1 (7 bases). Germline lookup yields CDR1 DFQATT and CDR2 SNEGSKA (reference sequence). The V end lost 4 bases, the J end lost 4 bases, and 15 bases lay between the germline ends. The CDR3 loop spans 14 amino acids. The CDR3 coding sequence is TGCAGTGCTAATCGGCAGGGGGGCGCAGATACGCAGTATTTT. This encodes CSANRQGGADTQYF.

V usage is TRBV7-9 and J usage is TRBJ2-7; 8 nucleotides line up with TRBD2. After removal of 7 bases from V and 1 base from J, the junction contained 3 bases not matched to a gene. The CDR3 spans 13 residues. Germline V gives CDR1 SEHNR, CDR2 FQNEAQ (reference sequence). This chain's CDR3 is CASTVAGSYEQYF. The DNA for the CDR3 is TGTGCCAGCACAGTAGCGGGGTCCTACGAGCAGTACTTC.